These 20 T cell receptor beta chains came from one sample sequenced in a study of T cell responses to AZD1222 COVID-19 vaccine. The method was immunoSEQ multiplex PCR; TCRdb's version includes in-frame clones alone and lacks a portion of them. The sample carries 140,000 to 150,000 clones, approximately 91% recorded once. The sequences come from peripheral blood, collected 28 days after the second AZD1222 dose. All receptors come from an adult who received the AZD1222 COVID-19 vaccine.

This rearrangement joins TRBV27 to TRBJ1-1; the D is unclear. Germline CDR1 reads MNHEY; CDR2 reads SMNVEV (reference sequence). CDR3 length: 14 residues. Trimming removed 5 bases from V and 2 bases from J, with 12 bases in between. Here the CDR3 DNA reads TGTGCCAGCAGTCAACGCCAATCTAACACTGAAGCTTTCTTT. Residues: CASSQRQSNTEAFF.

The rearrangement joins TRBV18 to TRBJ1-4, with 9 positions matching TRBD1. The germline CDR1 and CDR2 sequences are KGHSH and LQKENI. The CDR3 sequence is 17 residues long. The junction had 8 bases not matched to a gene; V was cut back by 2 bases and J by 4 bases. CDR3 sequence: CASSPMGQGPRNEKLFF. As DNA, the CDR3 is TGTGCCAGCTCACCAATGGGACAGGGACCACGTAATGAAAAACTGTTTTTT.

In this sample, this clone turned up once. The gene calls are TRBV4-1 and TRBJ1-2; no clear D. Germline CDR1 is MGHRA and CDR2 is YSYEKL. The CDR3 spans 15 residues. V lost 0 bases, J lost 4 bases, and 12 bases lay in between. The CDR3 nucleotides are TGCGCCAGCAGCCAAGAGATCCGAGCGGGCTATGGCTACACCTTC. Translation gives CASSQEIRAGYGYTF.

The chain is built from TRBV19 and TRBJ2-2, with TRBD2 as a possible D gene (7 bases). The CDR3 loop spans 16 amino acids. Germline values: CDR1 LNHDA, CDR2 SQIVND (reference sequence). V lost 7 bases, J lost 4 bases, and 19 bases lay in between. The CDR3 coding sequence is TGTGCCAGTACCTACATCGGGGGGCCCGGCACCGGGGAGCTGTTTTTT. Translated: CASTYIGGPGTGELFF.

The chain employs TRBV10-1 and TRBJ2-3; the match to TRBD1 covers 8 bases. Germline CDR1 WNHNN, CDR2 SYGVQD (reference sequence). The CDR3 is made up of 14 amino acids. V shed 6 bases, J shed 2 bases, and the junction held 4 bases outside the gene matches. As DNA, the CDR3 is TGCGCCAGCAGCCGGGACAGGTACACAGATACGCAGTATTTT. This codes for CASSRDRYTDTQYF.

J is TRBJ1-5 and V is TRBV27; 8 nucleotides match TRBD1. J gave up 7 bases and V 5 bases, and 7 bases lay outside the gene matches. CDR1 is MNHEY, CDR2 SMNVEV, per germline (reference sequence). The CDR3 runs to 14 residues. The CDR3 loop is CASSPGQGLQPQHF. CDR3 bases: TGTGCCAGCAGTCCTGGACAGGGTCTCCAGCCCCAGCATTTT.

This clone has a single count. This chain links TRBV7-6 with TRBJ1-1; D unresolved. Trimming stripped 1 base from V and 7 bases from J, with 4 bases between. The CDR3 contains 11 residues. Germline-derived CDR1 and CDR2 are SGHVS and FNYEAQ. The CDR3 coding sequence is TGTGCCAGCAGCTTAGGATATGAAGCTTTCTTT. It encodes CASSLGYEAFF.

As concerns this clone: This CDR3 is also generated by other DNA sequences in the sample. The chain joins TRBV12-3 or TRBV12-4 to TRBJ1-5; D call uncertain. With 1 base removed from V and 3 bases from J, the gap between germline ends came to 4 bases. The CDR3 runs 13 residues. The CDR3 DNA reads TGTGCCAGCAGTTTAGGGTCCAATCAGCCCCAGCATTTT. Protein: CASSLGSNQPQHF.

This chain uses TRBV12-3 or TRBV12-4 with TRBJ1-4; weak D call: TRBD1 (5 bases). This CDR3 is 13 amino acids long. V lost 3 bases, J lost 8 bases, and 10 bases lay in between. Here the CDR3 reads CASSLAEGEKLFF. CDR3 coding DNA: TGTGCCAGCAGTTTGGCCGAGGGGGAAAAACTGTTTTTT.

This chain connects TRBV6-5 to TRBJ2-4, with 7 bases identical to TRBD1. Germline values: CDR1 MNHEY, CDR2 SVGAGI. V gave up 6 bases and J gave up 8 bases; unmatched junction bases: 13. The CDR3 sequence is 15 residues long. The CDR3 spells CASSETGYAGDIQYF. The CDR3 DNA is TGTGCCAGCAGCGAGACAGGGTACGCGGGTGACATTCAGTACTTC.

This chain links TRBV13 with TRBJ1-1; D is unresolved. The germline V gene has CDR1 PRHDT and CDR2 FYEKMQ (reference sequence). V was clipped by 2 bases and J by 2 bases, with 9 bases between them. The CDR3 is 14 amino acids. CDR3 nucleotide sequence: TGTGCCAGCAGCTTACTACGAGGTAACACTGAAGCTTTCTTT. This sequence encodes CASSLLRGNTEAFF.

The gene calls are TRBV20-1 and TRBJ2-1, with 13 bases lining up with TRBD2. CDR3 length equals 22 residues. The V gene's germline CDR1 is DFQATT and CDR2 SNEGSKA (reference sequence). The V gene end was trimmed by 3 bases and the J gene end by 1 base; junction bases not matched to a gene: 21. The CDR3 protein is CSASRPSWTSGRRSRSYNEQFF. The CDR3 coding sequence is TGCAGTGCTAGTCGGCCCTCTTGGACTAGCGGGAGAAGGAGTAGGTCCTACAATGAGCAGTTCTTC.

This clone has only a few counts. The V gene is TRBV27, the J gene TRBJ1-2; the D gene is possibly TRBD1 (6 bases). CDR3 length: 15 amino acids. V was clipped by 6 bases and J by 8 bases, with 22 bases between them. Germline loops: CDR1 MNHEY, CDR2 SMNVEV (reference sequence). CDR3 bases: TGTGCCAGCAGCCTCTCCGGAGGGGGACTTGGGGGCTACACCTTC. Protein: CASSLSGGGLGGYTF.

This clone has only one observation. The chain carries TRBV27 and TRBJ2-7; 9 positions match TRBD1. The CDR3 consists of 14 residues. The V gene's germline CDR1 is MNHEY and CDR2 SMNVEV (reference sequence). V lost 6 bases to trimming and J lost 1 base; unmatched junction nucleotides: 4. CDR3 sequence: CASRKTGGSYEQYF. The CDR3 DNA is TGTGCCAGCAGGAAGACAGGGGGGTCCTACGAGCAGTACTTC.

The genes are TRBV6-1 and TRBJ1-2; 8 bases fit TRBD1. Per the germline V gene, CDR1 is MNHNS and CDR2 is SASEGT. The V and J ends lost 1 base and 5 bases, in that order; junction bases with no gene match: 12. The CDR3 is made up of 17 amino acids. The CDR3 region has the DNA TGTGCCAGCAGTGAAGAACGGGTGGCAGGGGGCCGTTATGGCTACACCTTC. Its protein is CASSEERVAGGRYGYTF.

V gene TRBV5-4 combines with J gene TRBJ1-1; 7 bases match TRBD1. V lost 0 bases to trimming and J lost 3 bases; unmatched junction nucleotides: 5. Germline CDR1 reads SGHNT; CDR2 reads YYREEE (reference sequence). CDR3 length: 15 residues. CDR3 loop: CASSLADREDTEAFF. The CDR3 nucleotides are TGTGCCAGCAGCTTGGCCGACAGGGAGGACACTGAAGCTTTCTTT.

The chain recombines TRBV7-2 with TRBJ1-6, with 8 bases lining up with TRBD1. The CDR3 has 16 residues. The germline gives CDR1 SGHTA, CDR2 FQGNSA. The V gene end was trimmed by 8 bases and the J gene end by 8 bases; junction bases not matched to a gene: 14. CDR3: CASADRQGAFHSPLHF. The CDR3 DNA sequence: TGTGCCAGCGCCGACCGGCAGGGGGCTTTTCATTCACCCCTCCACTTT. Together with reference TRBV7-2 and TRBJ1-6, the CDR3 gives the full variable domain: GAGVSQSPSNKVTEKGKDVELRCDPISGHTALYWYRQSLGQGLEFLIYFQGNSAPDKSGLPSDRFSAERTGGSVSTLTIQRTQQEDSAVYLCASADRQGAFHSPLHFGNGTRLTVT.

CDR3 protein: CASIPRSDEQFF. DNA of the CDR3: TGTGCCAGCATTCCGAGGTCAGATGAGCAGTTCTTC. The chain uses TRBV7-3 and TRBJ2-1, with no clear D. Trimming cost V 7 bases and J 8 bases, with 12 bases left between them. This CDR3 has 12 residues. CDR1 and CDR2 from the germline V gene are SGHTA and FQGTGA.

This chain joins TRBV12-5 and TRBJ2-1; D remains ambiguous. CDR1 and CDR2 from the germline V gene are LGHNT and FRNRAP. The CDR3 is 17 amino acids. The V end was cut by 2 bases, the J end by 0 bases, with 14 bases between. CDR3 DNA sequence: TGTGCTAGTGGTTTGCATTCTCCAGAGAGCTCCTACAATGAGCAGTTCTTC. Protein: CASGLHSPESSYNEQFF. The variable domain in full, with the rest retrieved from reference TRBV12-5 and TRBJ2-1, is DARVTQTPRHKVTEMGQEVTMRCQPILGHNTVFWYRQTMMQGLELLAYFRNRAPLDDSGMPKDRFSAEMPDATLATLKIQPSEPRDSAVYFCASGLHSPESSYNEQFFGPGTRLTVL.

The chain uses TRBV27 and TRBJ2-4, with D uncertain. The V and J ends lost 0 bases and 0 bases respectively, with 12 bases between them. CDR1 and CDR2 from the germline V gene are MNHEY and SMNVEV (reference sequence). The CDR3 has 17 residues. The CDR3 spells CASSLSLQNLAKNIQYF. The CDR3 DNA follows: TGTGCCAGCAGTTTATCGTTGCAGAACCTAGCCAAAAACATTCAGTACTTC.